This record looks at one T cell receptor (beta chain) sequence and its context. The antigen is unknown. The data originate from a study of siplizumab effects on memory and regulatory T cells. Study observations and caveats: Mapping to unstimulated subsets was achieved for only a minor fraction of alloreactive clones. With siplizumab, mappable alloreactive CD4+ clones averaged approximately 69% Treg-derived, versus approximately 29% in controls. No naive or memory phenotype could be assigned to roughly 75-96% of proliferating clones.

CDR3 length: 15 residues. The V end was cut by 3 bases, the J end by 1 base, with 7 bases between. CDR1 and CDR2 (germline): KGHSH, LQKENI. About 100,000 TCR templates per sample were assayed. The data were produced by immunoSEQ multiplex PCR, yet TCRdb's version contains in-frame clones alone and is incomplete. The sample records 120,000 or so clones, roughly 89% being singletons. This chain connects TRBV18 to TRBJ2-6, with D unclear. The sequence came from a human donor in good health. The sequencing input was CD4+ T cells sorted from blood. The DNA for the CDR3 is TGTGCCAGCTCACCTCTCGTGTCTGGGGCCAACGTCCTGACTTTC. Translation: CASSPLVSGANVLTF. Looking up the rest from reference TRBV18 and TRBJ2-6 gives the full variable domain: NAGVMQNPRHLVRRRGQEARLRCSPMKGHSHVYWYRQLPEEGLKFMVYLQKENIIDESGMPKERFSAEFPKEGPSILRIQQVVRGDSAAYFCASSPLVSGANVLTFGAGSRLTVL.